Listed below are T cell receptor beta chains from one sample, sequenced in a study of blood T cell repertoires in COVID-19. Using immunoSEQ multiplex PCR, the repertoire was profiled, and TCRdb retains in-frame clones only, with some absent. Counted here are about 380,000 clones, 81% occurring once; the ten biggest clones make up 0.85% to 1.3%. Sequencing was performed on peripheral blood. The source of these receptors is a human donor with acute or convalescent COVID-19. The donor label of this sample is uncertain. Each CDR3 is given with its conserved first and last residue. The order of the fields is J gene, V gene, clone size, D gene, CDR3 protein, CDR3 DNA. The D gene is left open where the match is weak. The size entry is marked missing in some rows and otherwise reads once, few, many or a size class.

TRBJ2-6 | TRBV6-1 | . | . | CASTKTASGANVLTF | TGTGCCAGCACCAAGACAGCCTCTGGGGCCAACGTCCTGACTTTC
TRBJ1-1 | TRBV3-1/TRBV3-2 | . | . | CASSHPGGLNTEAFF | TGTGCCAGCAGCCACCCGGGGGGGTTGAACACTGAAGCTTTCTTT
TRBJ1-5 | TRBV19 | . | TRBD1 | CASNPYNRGLSNQPQHF | TGTGCCAGTAACCCCTACAATAGGGGGCTTAGCAATCAGCCCCAGCATTTT
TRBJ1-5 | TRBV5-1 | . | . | CASSLFLQGDNQPQHF | TGCGCCAGCAGCTTGTTCTTACAGGGCGATAATCAGCCCCAGCATTTT
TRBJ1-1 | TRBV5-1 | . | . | CASSFQGNTEAFF | TGCGCCAGCAGCTTTCAGGGGAACACTGAAGCTTTCTTT
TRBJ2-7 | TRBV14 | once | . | CASSLESAGSAEQYF | TGTGCCAGCAGCCTGGAGTCGGCGGGATCCGCCGAGCAGTACTTC
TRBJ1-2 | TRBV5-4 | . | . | CASSGGGYGYTF | TGTGCCAGCAGCGGGGGCGGTTATGGCTACACCTTC
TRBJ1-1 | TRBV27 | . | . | CASNRNTANTEAFF | TGTGCCAGCAACAGGAACACGGCGAACACTGAAGCTTTCTTT
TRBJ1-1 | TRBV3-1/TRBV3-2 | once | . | CASSQDLRTSAEAFF | TGTGCCAGCAGCCAAGATTTGCGGACATCGGCTGAAGCTTTCTTT
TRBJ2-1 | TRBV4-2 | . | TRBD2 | CASRVTSGTTNEQFF | TGTGCCAGCAGGGTAACTAGCGGGACGACCAATGAGCAGTTCTTC
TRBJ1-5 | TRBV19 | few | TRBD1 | CASSGGQGFSNQPQHF | TGTGCCAGTAGTGGAGGACAGGGGTTTAGCAATCAGCCCCAGCATTTT
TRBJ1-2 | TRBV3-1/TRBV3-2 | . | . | CASSATTYGYTF | TGTGCCAGCAGCGCGACTACATATGGCTACACCTTC
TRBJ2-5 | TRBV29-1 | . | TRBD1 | CSVLDRGGQETQYF | TGCAGCGTTCTCGACAGGGGTGGGCAAGAGACCCAGTACTTC
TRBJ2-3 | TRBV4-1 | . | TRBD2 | CASSLRSGSSSTDTQYF | TGCGCCAGCAGCCTGAGAAGCGGGAGCTCTAGCACAGATACGCAGTATTTT
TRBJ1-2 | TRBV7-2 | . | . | CASSPGTLWGGYTF | TGTGCCAGCAGCCCAGGGACACTTTGGGGTGGCTACACCTTC
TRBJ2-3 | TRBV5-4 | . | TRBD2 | CASSFRAGGADTQYF | TGTGCCAGCAGCTTTCGAGCGGGAGGGGCAGATACGCAGTATTTT
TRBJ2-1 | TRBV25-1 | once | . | CASSDRGRGSDEQFF | TGTGCCAGCAGTGATCGCGGCAGGGGAAGTGATGAGCAGTTCTTC
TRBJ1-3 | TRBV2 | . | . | CASRTASGNTIYF | TGTGCCAGCCGGACAGCGAGTGGAAACACCATATATTTT
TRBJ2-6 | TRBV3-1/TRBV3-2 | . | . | CASSEASASRANVLTF | TGTGCCAGCAGCGAAGCTTCAGCGTCTCGGGCCAACGTCCTGACTTTC